These 19 T cell receptor beta chains share one sample of origin, sequenced in a study of T-cell memory formation after mild COVID-19. TCRdb re-called the 5' RACE reads with MiXCR, one entry per CDR3 protein. This sample has 450,000 or so distinct CDR3 sequences; about 23% occur once, and the top ten carry 12%. Material for sequencing was PBMCs or a T cell subset sorted from them (not recorded which). These TCRs come from an adult woman who had mild COVID-19 (a few samples of this study predate the infection). Cell type and time point are not known.

J is TRBJ2-2 and V is TRBV7-8, with 11 bases fitting TRBD1. CDR1 and CDR2 (germline): SGHVS, FQNEAQ. The CDR3 contains 16 residues. J gave up 4 bases and V 5 bases, and 6 bases lay outside the gene matches. The CDR3 protein is CASSRGQGAVTGELFF. As DNA, the CDR3 is TGTGCCAGCAGCCGCGGACAGGGGGCAGTCACCGGGGAGCTGTTTTTT.

This clonotype was counted only a few times. The V gene is TRBV30, the J gene TRBJ2-5, with 11 bases identical to TRBD2. Trimming at V came to 2 bases and at J to 0 bases, leaving 2 bases not matched to a gene. The V gene's germline CDR1 is GTSNPN and CDR2 SVGIG (reference sequence). The CDR3 has 15 amino acids. CDR3 DNA: TGTGCCTGGAGTCGGACTAGCGGGTACCAAGAGACCCAGTACTTC. The encoded protein is CAWSRTSGYQETQYF.

This clonotype has just a few counts. The rearrangement uses TRBV15 and TRBJ1-2; 8 bases match TRBD1. The CDR3 length is 14 residues. The germline gives CDR1 LNHNV, CDR2 YYDKDF (reference sequence). V dropped 4 bases and J dropped 1; count of bases not matched to a gene: 2. The CDR3 spells CATSTGQVNYGYTF. The CDR3 DNA sequence: TGTGCCACCAGCACGGGACAGGTTAACTATGGCTACACCTTC.

The rearrangement joins TRBV29-1 to TRBJ2-1; TRBD2 matches at 8 bases. Germline CDR1 is SQVTM and CDR2 is ANQGSEA. CDR3 size: 14 residues. J was trimmed by 4 bases and V by 5 bases; bases with no gene match: 7. The CDR3: CSVLSGGLYNEQFF. CDR3 sequence (DNA): TGCAGCGTTCTGAGCGGGGGCCTGTACAATGAGCAGTTCTTC.

This clonotype was counted between two and nine times. The CDR3 sequence is CASSWTSGRGDTGELFF. The CDR3 DNA is TGTGCCAGCAGCTGGACTAGCGGGAGAGGGGACACCGGGGAGCTGTTTTTT. The chain carries TRBV7-9 and TRBJ2-2, with TRBD2 matching 13 bases. The CDR3 is 17 residues long. V was clipped by 4 bases and J by 3 bases; unmatched bases: 5. Germline lookup yields CDR1 SEHNR and CDR2 FQNEAQ (reference sequence).

This chain links TRBV12-3 or TRBV12-4 with TRBJ2-7; D ambiguous. The length of the CDR3 is 11 residues. V dropped 6 bases and J dropped 7 bases, with 10 bases sitting between them. CDR3 amino acids: CASSNLREQYF. The CDR3 DNA reads as TGTGCCAGCAGCAACCTTAGGGAGCAGTACTTC.

This clonotype came up a few times. This chain links TRBV7-9 with TRBJ2-5, with D perhaps TRBD1 (7 bases). CDR1 SEHNR and CDR2 FQNEAQ come from the germline V gene (reference sequence). V was cut by 7 bases and J by 2 bases, with 17 bases left in between. The CDR3 is made up of 15 amino acids. In DNA form, the CDR3 reads TGTGCCAGCACCCAGGGGGGCAGAGAGCAAGAGACCCAGTACTTC. Protein product: CASTQGGREQETQYF.

J is TRBJ1-5 and V is TRBV6-1; the D gene is possibly TRBD1 (5 bases). Germline V gene lookup returns CDR1 MNHNS and CDR2 SASEGT. The CDR3 contains 15 residues. V was trimmed by 0 bases and J by 6 bases, leaving 12 bases between them. CDR3 bases: TGTGCCAGCAGTGAAGCAGGGACGGGGAGTCAGCCCCAGCATTTT. Translation: CASSEAGTGSQPQHF.

With respect to this clonotype: One end of the junction fails to match germline, which may point to a read error. The chain joins TRBV27 to TRBJ1-4, with TRBD1 as a possible D gene (5 bases). The germline CDR1 and CDR2 sequences are MNHEY and SMNVEV (reference sequence). CDR3 length: 12 residues. The CDR3 is CASGRTTGPILF. CDR3 coding DNA: TGTGCCAGCGGTCGTACTACGGGACCGATCCTTTTT.

This clonotype has a handful of counts. Here the CDR3 DNA reads TGCGCCAGCAGCCAAGATCCGGGACAGGGTCATGAAAAACTGTTTTTT. This translates into CASSQDPGQGHEKLFF. The gene calls are TRBV4-1 and TRBJ1-4; TRBD1 matches at 9 bases. The CDR3 is 16 residues long. The germline CDR1 and CDR2 sequences are MGHRA and YSYEKL. The V segment lost 0 bases and the J segment 6 bases; nucleotides outside the gene matches: 5.

This clonotype was seen a handful of times. The chain joins TRBV12-3 or TRBV12-4 to TRBJ1-2, with 7 bases matching TRBD1. V dropped 5 bases and J dropped 8; count of bases not matched to a gene: 2. The length of the CDR3 is 11 residues. CDR3 region: CASSTGVGYTF. DNA for the CDR3: TGTGCCAGCAGTACAGGGGTGGGCTACACCTTC.

The gene calls are TRBV11-2 and TRBJ1-2; D is ambiguous. Between the trimmed V and J ends, which lost 1 base and 3 bases, there was a span of 12 bases. Germline CDR1 SGHAT, CDR2 FQNNGV. The CDR3 has 15 amino acids. CDR3 residues: CASSLVRVDYYGYTF. DNA for the CDR3: TGTGCCAGCAGCTTAGTGCGGGTGGACTACTATGGCTACACCTTC.

This clonotype has more than one count but fewer than ten. Here the CDR3 reads CASSSDPQGSVNEQYF. Written as DNA, the CDR3 is TGCGCCAGCAGCTCGGACCCTCAGGGATCGGTCAACGAGCAGTACTTC. The chain uses TRBV5-1 and TRBJ2-7; TRBD1 is a possible D gene (5 bases). Germline V CDR1 and CDR2: SGHRS, YFSETQ. The germline V and J ends were trimmed by 3 bases and 5 bases, with 21 bases remaining between them. The CDR3 consists of 16 residues.

A few counts support this clonotype. The chain recombines TRBV9 with TRBJ1-2, with 9 bases aligning to TRBD1. This CDR3 contains 14 residues. The trim removed 4 bases at V and 3 bases at J, leaving 4 bases unmatched. Germline V gene lookup returns CDR1 SGDLS and CDR2 YYNGEE. In nucleotides, the CDR3 is TGTGCCAGCAGCAGCACAGGGGGCGACTATGGCTACACCTTC. The encoded protein is CASSSTGGDYGYTF.

This clonotype was picked up many times. The chain combines TRBV5-4 with TRBJ1-2; D is unclear. The CDR3 covers 12 residues. Trimming removed 2 bases at V and 6 bases at J, with 8 bases between. Germline V lookup: CDR1 SGHNT, CDR2 YYREEE (reference sequence). Written as DNA, the CDR3 is TGTGCCAGCAGCTTCGGGCAGGATGGCTACACCTTC. This sequence encodes CASSFGQDGYTF.

The chain is built from TRBV3-1 and TRBJ2-2; 9 bases match TRBD2. Germline-derived CDR1 and CDR2 are LGHDT and YNNKEL (reference sequence). The CDR3 has 17 amino acids. V dropped 3 bases and J dropped 4; count of bases not matched to a gene: 9. Written as DNA, the CDR3 is TGTGCCAGCAGCCATGCTCCGACTAGCGGAACCACCGGGGAGCTGTTTTTT. Amino acid sequence: CASSHAPTSGTTGELFF. The full variable domain, rest sourced from reference TRBV3-1 and TRBJ2-2, is DTAVSQTPKYLVTQMGNDKSIKCEQNLGHDTMYWYKQDSKKFLKIMFSYNNKELIINETVPNRFSPKSPDKAHLNLHINSLELGDSAVYFCASSHAPTSGTTGELFFGEGSRLTVL.

The rearrangement links TRBV12-3 or TRBV12-4 to TRBJ2-3, with D perhaps being TRBD1 or TRBD2 (5 bases each). This CDR3 has 15 amino acids. V lost 5 bases and J lost 1, with 13 bases in between. For the CDR3, the DNA is TGTGCCAGCAGTCCGGACGGGACGGGCACAGATACGCAGTATTTT. The encoded protein is CASSPDGTGTDTQYF.

This clonotype occurred a few times. The genes are TRBV7-9 and TRBJ2-7; D gene unclear. This CDR3 comprises 13 residues. Germline CDR1 is SEHNR and CDR2 is FQNEAQ (reference sequence). The V and J ends lost 1 base and 2 bases respectively, with 6 bases between them. CDR3 coding DNA: TGTGCCAGCAGCTTAGTTGGGCCCTACGAGCAGTACTTC. This encodes CASSLVGPYEQYF.

CDR3 sequence reads: CASSLVEEQRNEQFF. CDR3 nucleotide sequence: TGTGCCAGCAGCTTAGTAGAGGAACAGAGGAATGAGCAGTTCTTC. J is TRBJ2-1 and V is TRBV7-9; D gene unclear. There are 15 residues in the CDR3. The V gene lost 1 base and the J gene lost 7 bases, with 14 bases spanning the gap. CDR1 and CDR2 (germline): SEHNR, FQNEAQ (reference sequence).